This T cell receptor (beta chain) was retrieved from a study of OX40 agonist ivuxolimab in advanced cancers. Study-level information: The group had a mean age of 60 years, ranged from 23 to 79, and was 82.7% male.

Only in-frame clones appear in the TCRdb table, and some are missing; sequencing was by immunoSEQ multiplex PCR. In the table there are tens of thousands of clones, around 86% of which are singletons. This receptor was identified in an adult with an advanced solid tumor such as melanoma, head and neck, liver or kidney cancer. The sequencing used CD4+ or CD8+ T cells sorted from blood, collected in a trial of the OX40 agonist ivuxolimab.

The CDR3 is CASGGNYGYTF. The CDR3 bases are TGTGCCAGCGGGGGGAACTATGGCTACACCTTC. The chain employs TRBV2 and TRBJ1-2, with D perhaps TRBD1 (5 bases). This CDR3 is built from 11 residues. Germline-derived CDR1 and CDR2 are SNHLY and FYNNEI. Trimming left V 8 bases short and J 2 bases short, with 6 bases between.